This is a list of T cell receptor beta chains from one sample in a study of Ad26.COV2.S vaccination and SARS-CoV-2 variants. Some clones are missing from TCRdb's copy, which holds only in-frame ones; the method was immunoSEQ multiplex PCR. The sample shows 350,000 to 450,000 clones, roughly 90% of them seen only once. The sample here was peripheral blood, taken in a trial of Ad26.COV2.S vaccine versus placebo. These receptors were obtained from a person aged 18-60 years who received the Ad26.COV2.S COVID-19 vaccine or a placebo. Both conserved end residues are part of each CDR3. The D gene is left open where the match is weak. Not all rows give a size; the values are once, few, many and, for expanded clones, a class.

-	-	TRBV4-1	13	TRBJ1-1	TGCGCCAGCAGCCTGAACCTAAACACTGAAGCTTTCTTT	CASSLNLNTEAFF
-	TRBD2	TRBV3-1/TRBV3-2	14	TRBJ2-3	TGTGCCAGCAGCCAGCGGGGGGCCGCAGATACGCAGTATTTT	CASSQRGAADTQYF
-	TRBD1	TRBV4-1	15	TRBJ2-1	TGCGCCAGCAGCCAGTTACAGGGGGTGCTTGAGGAGCAGTTCTTC	CASSQLQGVLEEQFF
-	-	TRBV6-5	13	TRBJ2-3	TGTGCCAGCAGCACGGGAGCCATAGATACGCAGTATTTT	CASSTGAIDTQYF
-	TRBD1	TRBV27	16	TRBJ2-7	TGTGCCAGCATCCCTTTCGGGACAGGGGGCTCGTACGAGCAGTACTTC	CASIPFGTGGSYEQYF
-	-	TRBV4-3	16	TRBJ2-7	TGCGCCAGCAGCCAAGATCGGGGGACAGTCTCCTACGAGCAGTACTTC	CASSQDRGTVSYEQYF
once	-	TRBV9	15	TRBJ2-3	TGTGCCAGCAGCGTAGGCGGTGGGGAGGCAGATACGCAGTATTTT	CASSVGGGEADTQYF
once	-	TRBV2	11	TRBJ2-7	TGTGCCAGCCTCGCAGCTTACGAGCAGTACTTC	CASLAAYEQYF
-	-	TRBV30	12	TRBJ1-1	TGTGCCTGGAAACGGACGAACACTGAAGCTTTCTTT	CAWKRTNTEAFF
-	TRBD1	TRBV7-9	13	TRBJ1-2	TGTGCCAGCAGCTCGGACAGGTTAGGTGGCTACACCTTC	CASSSDRLGGYTF
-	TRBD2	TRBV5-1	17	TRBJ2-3	TGCGCCAGCAGCTTGGGGTATGGGCGGGGGAGAACAGATACGCAGTATTTT	CASSLGYGRGRTDTQYF
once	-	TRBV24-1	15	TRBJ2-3	TGTGCCACCGGAGACTCGGGGGGCGGCCCAGATACGCAGTATTTT	CATGDSGGGPDTQYF
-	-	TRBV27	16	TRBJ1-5	TGTGCCAGCAGTTTGGGGGCCCTACCTAGCAATCAGCCCCAGCATTTT	CASSLGALPSNQPQHF
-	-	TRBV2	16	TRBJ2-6	TGTGCCAGCAGTGCCGAGGGGTGGACTGGGGCCAACGTCCTGACTTTC	CASSAEGWTGANVLTF
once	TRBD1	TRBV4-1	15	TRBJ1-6	TGCGCCAGCAGCCAGGGGGACAGTTATAATTCACCCCTCCACTTT	CASSQGDSYNSPLHF
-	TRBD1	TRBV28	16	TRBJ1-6	TGTGCCAGCAGTTTATATTTCAGGGGGCCGGGTTCACCCCTCCACTTT	CASSLYFRGPGSPLHF
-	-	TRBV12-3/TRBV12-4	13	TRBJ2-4	TGTGCCAGCAGGGACAGTACGGGGAACATTCAGTACTTC	CASRDSTGNIQYF
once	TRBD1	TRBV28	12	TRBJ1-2	TGTGCCAGCATGGACAGGGTTGGTGGCTACACCTTC	CASMDRVGGYTF
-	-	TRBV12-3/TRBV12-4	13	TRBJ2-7	TGTGCCAGCAGTCCACACCCTAGGTACGAGCAGTACTTC	CASSPHPRYEQYF
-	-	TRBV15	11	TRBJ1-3	TGTGCCACCAGAGTCTACAACACCATATATTTT	CATRVYNTIYF
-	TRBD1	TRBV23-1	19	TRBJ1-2	TGCGCCAGCAGTCAATACCGACAGGGGCCCTCAACATCTAACTATGGCTACACCTTC	CASSQYRQGPSTSNYGYTF
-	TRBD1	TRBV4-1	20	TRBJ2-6	TGCGCCAGCAGCCAAGATACATGGGACAGGGGGCTGACAGGGGCCAACGTCCTGACTTTC	CASSQDTWDRGLTGANVLTF
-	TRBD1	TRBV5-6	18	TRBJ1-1	TGTGCCAGCAGCTTGGTGGTTCCTGGGACAGGGTTAAACACTGAAGCTTTCTTT	CASSLVVPGTGLNTEAFF
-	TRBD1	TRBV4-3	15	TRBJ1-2	TGCGCCAGCAGCCAAGCCACAGGGGTCTACTATGGCTACACCTTC	CASSQATGVYYGYTF
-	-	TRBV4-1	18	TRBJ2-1	TGCGCCAGCAGCCAAGTTGGGGGTTTTTCGTATGGCTACAATGAGCAGTTCTTC	CASSQVGGFSYGYNEQFF
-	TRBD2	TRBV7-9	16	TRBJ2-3	TGTGCCAGCAGCTCACCTGCGGCGGGGGGGCCAGATACGCAGTATTTT	CASSSPAAGGPDTQYF
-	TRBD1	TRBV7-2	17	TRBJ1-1	TGTGCCAGCAGCGAGGACAGGGGGCCGTTGATTGACACTGAAGCTTTCTTT	CASSEDRGPLIDTEAFF
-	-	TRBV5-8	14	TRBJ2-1	TGTGCCAGCACCCTTAGTACACGGGTGTCGGAGCAGTTCTTC	CASTLSTRVSEQFF
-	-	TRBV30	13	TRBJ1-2	TGTGCCTGGAGTTCGGGCCGAGCCTATGGCTACACCTTC	CAWSSGRAYGYTF
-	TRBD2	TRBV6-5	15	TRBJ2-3	TGTGCCAGCAGTTCTCGGAGGACTAGCCGCGATACGCAGTATTTT	CASSSRRTSRDTQYF
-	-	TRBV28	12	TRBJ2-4	TGTGCCAGCAGTAACAGGGTAGGGGAAGGATACTTC	CASSNRVGEGYF
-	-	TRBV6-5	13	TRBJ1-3	TGTGCCAGCATGACGAGTTTCGGAAACACCATATATTTT	CASMTSFGNTIYF
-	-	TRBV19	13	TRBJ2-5	TGTGCCAGTAGTATAGTGGGGCGGGAGACCCAGTACTTC	CASSIVGRETQYF
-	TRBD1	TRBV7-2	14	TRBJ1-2	TGTGCCAGCAGCTCCCGGGACAGTTATTATGGCTACACCTTC	CASSSRDSYYGYTF
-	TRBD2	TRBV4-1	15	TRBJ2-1	TGCGCCAGCAGCCAATTTAGCGGGGGATACAATGAGCAGTTCTTC	CASSQFSGGYNEQFF
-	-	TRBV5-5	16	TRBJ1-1	TGTGCCAGCAGCTTACGGGACGGCTTTATGAACACTGAAGCTTTCTTT	CASSLRDGFMNTEAFF
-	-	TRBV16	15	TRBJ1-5	TGTGCCAGCAGCCAATCAGGCCAGGGTAATCAGCCCCAGCATTTT	CASSQSGQGNQPQHF
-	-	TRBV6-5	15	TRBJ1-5	TGTGCCAGCAGACCAACAGTAGCTAGCAATCAGCCCCAGCATTTT	CASRPTVASNQPQHF
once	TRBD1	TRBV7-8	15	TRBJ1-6	TGTGCCAGCAGCTTGGCAGGGGGTAACAATTCACCCCTCCACTTT	CASSLAGGNNSPLHF
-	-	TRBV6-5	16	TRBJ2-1	TGTGCCAGCAGTTACTCGCCGGACGGCTATTCCAATGAGCAGTTCTTC	CASSYSPDGYSNEQFF
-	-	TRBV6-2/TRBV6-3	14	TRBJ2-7	TGTGCCAGCAGTTACAGAGGACAGTCCTACGAGCAGTACTTC	CASSYRGQSYEQYF
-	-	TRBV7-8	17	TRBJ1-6	TGTGCCAGCAGCTCGGACTGGGTTGGGTCCTATAATTCACCCCTCCACTTT	CASSSDWVGSYNSPLHF
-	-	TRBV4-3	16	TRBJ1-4	TGCGCCAGCAGCCAAGCTTCCAGAATACGCGGCGAAAAACTGTTTTTT	CASSQASRIRGEKLFF
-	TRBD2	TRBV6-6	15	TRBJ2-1	TGTGCCAGCAGTTACTCTGCGGGGGGGCTCAATGAGCAGTTCTTC	CASSYSAGGLNEQFF
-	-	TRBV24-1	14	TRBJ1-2	TGTGCCACCAGTGAACCCCGGCGCAACTATGGCTACACCTTC	CATSEPRRNYGYTF
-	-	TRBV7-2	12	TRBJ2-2	TGTGCCAGCAGCTCCGGTTTCGGGGAGCTGTTTTTT	CASSSGFGELFF
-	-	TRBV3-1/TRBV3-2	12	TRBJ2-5	TGTGCCAGCAGCCAAGACTTGGGGACCCAGTACTTC	CASSQDLGTQYF
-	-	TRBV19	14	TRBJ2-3	TGTGCCAGTAGTATCCCAGAGAACACAGATACGCAGTATTTT	CASSIPENTDTQYF
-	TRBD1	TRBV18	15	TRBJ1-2	TGTGCCAGCTCACCACCGACAGGGCAGAACTATGGCTACACCTTC	CASSPPTGQNYGYTF
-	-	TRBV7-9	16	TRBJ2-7	TGTGCCAGCAGCCCCCTTAAGGCCCTCGAGGGGTACGAGCAGTACTTC	CASSPLKALEGYEQYF
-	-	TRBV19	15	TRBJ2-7	TGTGCCAGTAGTAGGAGGGCAGACTTTGGCTACGAGCAGTACTTC	CASSRRADFGYEQYF
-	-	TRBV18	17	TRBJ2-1	TGTGCCAGCTCTCCGCGGGGTGCCCGGGACATTTACAATGAGCAGTTCTTC	CASSPRGARDIYNEQFF
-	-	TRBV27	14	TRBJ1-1	TGTGCCAGCAGTTGGAGCGGGGGGAACACTGAAGCTTTCTTT	CASSWSGGNTEAFF
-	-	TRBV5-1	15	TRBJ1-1	TGCGCCAGCAGCCTGCAGGGTGGTTCGAACACTGAAGCTTTCTTT	CASSLQGGSNTEAFF
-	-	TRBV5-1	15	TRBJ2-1	TGCGCCAGCAGGGGGTCCCAGCTGACTTACAATGAGCAGTTCTTC	CASRGSQLTYNEQFF
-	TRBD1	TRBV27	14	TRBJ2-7	TGTGCCAGCAGCCCCAGAGGGGGCCCTCACGAGCAGTACTTC	CASSPRGGPHEQYF
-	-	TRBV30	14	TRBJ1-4	TGTGCCTGGAGTGTAAACCCGACTGATGAAAAACTGTTTTTT	CAWSVNPTDEKLFF